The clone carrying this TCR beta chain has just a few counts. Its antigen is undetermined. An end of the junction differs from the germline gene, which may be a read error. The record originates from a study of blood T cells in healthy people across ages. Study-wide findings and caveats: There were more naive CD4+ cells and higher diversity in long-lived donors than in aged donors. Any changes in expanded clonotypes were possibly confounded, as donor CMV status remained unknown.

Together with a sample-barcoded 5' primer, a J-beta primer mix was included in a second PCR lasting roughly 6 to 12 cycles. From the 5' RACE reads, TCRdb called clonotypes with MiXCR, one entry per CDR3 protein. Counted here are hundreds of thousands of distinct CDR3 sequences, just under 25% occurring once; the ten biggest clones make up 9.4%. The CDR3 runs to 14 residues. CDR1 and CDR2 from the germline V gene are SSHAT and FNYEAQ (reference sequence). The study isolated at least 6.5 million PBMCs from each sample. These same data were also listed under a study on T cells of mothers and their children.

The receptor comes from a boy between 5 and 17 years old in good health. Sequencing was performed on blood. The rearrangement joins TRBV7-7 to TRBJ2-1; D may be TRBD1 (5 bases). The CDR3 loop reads CASSSRQDTIEQFF. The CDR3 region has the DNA TGTGCTAGCAGCTCAAGGCAGGACACTATTGAGCAGTTCTTC.